The subject of this entry is one T cell receptor (beta chain). Its matching antigen is unknown. The germline CDR1 and CDR2 sequences are MDHEN and SYDVKM. Trimming stripped 10 bases from V and 2 bases from J, with 11 bases between. The CDR3 has 12 residues. Measured with immunoSEQ multiplex PCR; TCRdb has only the in-frame clones, and not every one. The sample has 75,000 to 90,000 clones, 84% seen once; the top ten hold approximately 18%. This sample was included in a study of identifying expanded T cells in peripheral blood. General study points: Over approximately two and four weeks, about 15 and 18 clones changed, versus 1.2 between replicates. Clone count variance between approximately 2-week samples rose with total template count.

During the collection period, no donor immune events like infections were recorded. This sequence originates from a person between 18 and 75 years old in good health. What was sequenced was blood. V is TRBV28 and J is TRBJ1-1; D ambiguous. The CDR3 DNA follows: TGTGCCACGCGGGGTAGAAACACTGAAGCTTTCTTT. Translation: CATRGRNTEAFF.